The entry below describes one TCR beta chain. Antigen unknown. This sample was taken from a study of cytomegalovirus exposure and HLA in healthy donors. Study-wide results and limits: A later analysis linked a missense variant in DCLRE1C to the trimming of TCR beta V and J genes. Presence/absence comparisons presumed near-even sequencing depth among donors.

60 Vbeta and 13 Jbeta primers were used in PCR. Sequencing was performed with immunoSEQ multiplex PCR; in TCRdb, only in-frame clones are kept and a portion is missing. The sample has under 200,000 clones, over 65% seen once. Trimming removed 0 bases at V and 0 bases at J, with 13 bases between. Germline V gene sequence: CDR1 SGDLS, CDR2 YYNGEE. This CDR3 has 17 residues. This TCR derives from a woman in her thirties or forties in good health and CMV-seronegative. The chain couples TRBV9 to TRBJ2-1; TRBD2 is a possible D gene (5 bases). The sequenced material came from PBMCs. The chain's CDR3 is CASSVVPQRSSYNEQFF. The CDR3, as DNA: TGTGCCAGCAGCGTAGTTCCCCAGCGGAGCTCCTACAATGAGCAGTTCTTC.